Presented here are 26 T cell receptor beta chains from one specimen sequenced in a study of blood T cell repertoires in COVID-19 (TCRdb year 2020). Library preparation was by the immunoSEQ multiplex PCR assay. As stored in TCRdb, this immuneACCESS dataset retains in-frame rearrangements with V and J assigned. A fraction of the clones does not appear; measured against another copy, unresolved V genes explain less than half of the discrepancy, and the remainder lacks a known reason. In this sample the table shows 100,000 or so clones, approximately 85% of which occur a single time. Together, the top ten hold 2.1% of the sample. Sequenced material: peripheral blood. Receptor source: a human donor in a cohort sampled during active COVID-19.

The V gene is TRBV5-4, the J gene TRBJ1-1; tentatively, D is TRBD1 (5 bases). The CDR3 is 14 residues long. Germline lookup yields CDR1 SGHNT and CDR2 YYREEE (reference sequence). V gave up 6 bases and J gave up 0 bases, with 12 bases separating them. The chain's CDR3 is CASKTEPMNTEAFF. The DNA for the CDR3 is TGTGCCAGCAAGACAGAACCCATGAACACTGAAGCTTTCTTT.

The chain is built from TRBV4-2 and TRBJ1-2; 7 bases line up with TRBD1. The J segment lost 4 bases and the V segment lost 2 bases, leaving 7 bases of the junction unmatched. This CDR3 is built from 15 residues. CDR1 is LGHNA and CDR2 is YNFKEQ in the germline V gene. The CDR3 sequence: CASSQSPGQTYGYTF. CDR3 DNA sequence: TGTGCCAGCAGCCAATCTCCGGGACAGACCTATGGCTACACCTTC.

Only one count was recorded for this clone. CDR3 loop: CASSLYPTGTSGNEQFF. The CDR3 DNA sequence: TGTGCCAGCAGCTTATACCCCACCGGGACTAGTGGCAATGAGCAGTTCTTC. This sequence joins TRBV7-3 and TRBJ2-1, with 8 bases that match TRBD2. The trim removed 2 bases at V and 6 bases at J, leaving 12 bases unmatched. The CDR3 is 17 amino acids. The germline V gene has CDR1 SGHTA and CDR2 FQGTGA.

In this sample, this clone turned up once. This chain connects TRBV28 to TRBJ1-2, with D perhaps matching TRBD1 (6 bases). The CDR3 runs to 13 residues. Germline V gene lookup returns CDR1 MDHEN and CDR2 SYDVKM. The V gene lost 6 bases and the J gene lost 1 base, with 9 bases spanning the gap. CDR3 DNA sequence: TGTGCCAGCAGCCAGGGGAGTAACTATGGCTACACCTTC. The encoded protein is CASSQGSNYGYTF.

The J gene is TRBJ1-5, the V gene TRBV28, with D hard to call. The CDR3 has 13 amino acids. Germline V gene lookup returns CDR1 MDHEN and CDR2 SYDVKM. With 4 bases removed from V and 3 bases from J, the gap between germline ends came to 7 bases. Here the CDR3 reads CASSWAVNQPQHF. As DNA, the CDR3 is TGTGCCAGCAGTTGGGCAGTCAATCAGCCCCAGCATTTT.

The chain joins TRBV27 to TRBJ2-7, with TRBD1 identical over 9 bases. The CDR3 is made up of 12 amino acids. Germline CDR1 reads MNHEY; CDR2 reads SMNVEV (reference sequence). The J segment lost 3 bases and the V segment lost 6 bases, leaving 0 bases of the junction unmatched. The CDR3 loop reads CASRDRGYEQYF. DNA of the CDR3: TGTGCCAGCAGGGACAGGGGCTACGAGCAGTACTTC.

The chain has TRBV3-1 (or the pseudogene TRBV3-2) and TRBJ1-3; 8 bases are shared with TRBD1. The V gene end was trimmed by 1 base and the J gene end by 2 bases; junction bases not matched to a gene: 1. Germline assignment: CDR1 LGHDT and CDR2 YNNKEL (reference sequence). The CDR3 sequence is 15 residues long. CDR3 in DNA: TGTGCCAGCAGCCAAGCAGGGGGCACTGGAAACACCATATATTTT. Residues: CASSQAGGTGNTIYF.

V is TRBV4-1 and J is TRBJ1-2, with D tentatively TRBD1 (5 bases). This CDR3 comprises 15 residues. Germline V gives CDR1 MGHRA, CDR2 YSYEKL. Trimming shortened V by 3 bases and J by 0 bases, and 11 bases separated the two germline ends. The CDR3 DNA reads TGCGCCAGCAGCCACCCGACAGTGACTAACTATGGCTACACCTTC. Its protein product is CASSHPTVTNYGYTF.

Written as DNA, the CDR3 is TGTGCCACCAGCAGAGATCTGGCCCCGGGGGATACGCAGTATTTT. Translation gives CATSRDLAPGDTQYF. The rearrangement joins TRBV15 to TRBJ2-3; D may be TRBD2 (5 bases). The CDR3 consists of 15 residues. The V end lost 0 bases, the J end lost 6 bases, and 13 bases lay between the germline ends. In germline, CDR1 is LNHNV, CDR2 YYDKDF (reference sequence).

The chain recombines TRBV5-8 with TRBJ2-7; 8 bases map to TRBD2. The CDR3 totals 15 residues. Trimming cost V 2 bases and J 1 base; bases outside gene matches: 5. CDR1 and CDR2 from the germline V gene are SGHTS and YDEGEE. The DNA of the CDR3 is TGTGCCAGCAGCTTCGGGACTAGTCCTTCCTACGAGCAGTACTTC. The encoded protein is CASSFGTSPSYEQYF.

The chain carries TRBV5-1 and TRBJ2-1; the match to TRBD1 covers 7 bases. This CDR3 contains 13 residues. V trimming: 5 bases; J trimming: 7 bases; junction bases outside the gene matches: 6. The germline CDR1 and CDR2 sequences are SGHRS and YFSETQ. The CDR3 DNA sequence: TGCGCCAGCAGGAATGACAGGGTGAATGAGCAGTTCTTC. This encodes CASRNDRVNEQFF.

The rearrangement joins TRBV13 to TRBJ2-3; maybe TRBD1 (6 bases). The CDR3 runs to 19 residues. The V and J ends lost 4 bases and 0 bases respectively, with 23 bases between them. Germline CDR1 and CDR2: PRHDT and FYEKMQ (reference sequence). The CDR3 loop is CASSSTVRTVKTSTDTQYF. Written as DNA, the CDR3 is TGTGCCAGCAGCTCCACGGTGAGGACAGTGAAAACTAGCACAGATACGCAGTATTTT.

This clone was seen once. This sequence joins TRBV6-4 and TRBJ1-2, with D hard to call. Germline V gene data show CDR1 as MRHNA and CDR2 as SNTAGT. The V end was cut by 6 bases, the J end by 2 bases, with 13 bases between. The CDR3 is 14 amino acids. CDR3 loop: CASSDVYRNYGYTF. The CDR3 nucleotides are TGTGCCAGCAGCGACGTCTACAGAAACTATGGCTACACCTTC.

The chain has TRBV28 and TRBJ1-1; TRBD1 matches 7 bases. Trimming removed 3 bases from V and 0 bases from J; junction bases left unmatched: 4. Looked up from germline, CDR1 is MDHEN and CDR2 is SYDVKM. This CDR3 is 15 amino acids long. CDR3 amino acids: CASSLGTVLNTEAFF. CDR3 nucleotide sequence: TGTGCCAGCAGTTTGGGGACAGTATTGAACACTGAAGCTTTCTTT.

The chain joins TRBV13 to TRBJ2-5; the D gene is possibly TRBD2 (6 bases). CDR1 and CDR2 from the germline V gene are PRHDT and FYEKMQ (reference sequence). V gave up 1 base and J gave up 9 bases, with 12 bases separating them. This CDR3 spans 13 amino acids. CDR3 in DNA: TGTGCCAGCAGCTTAGACGGGGGAGTGGCCCAGTACTTC. It encodes CASSLDGGVAQYF.

The chain uses TRBV10-3 and TRBJ2-7; D perhaps matches TRBD1 (5 bases). The V end was cut by 0 bases, the J end by 1 base, with 7 bases between. Germline V gene sequence: CDR1 ENHRY, CDR2 SYGVKD. This CDR3 spans 14 amino acids. The CDR3 region is CAISESKGSYEQYF. The CDR3 bases are TGTGCCATCAGTGAGTCGAAGGGGTCCTACGAGCAGTACTTC.

V usage is TRBV20-1 and J usage is TRBJ2-3; the match to TRBD1 covers 7 bases. After removal of 7 bases from V and 6 bases from J, the junction contained 4 bases not matched to a gene. Germline CDR1 reads DFQATT; CDR2 reads SNEGSKA (reference sequence). The CDR3 contains 11 residues. The CDR3 DNA is TGCAGTGTTTCACAGGGGGATACGCAGTATTTT. This codes for CSVSQGDTQYF.

This rearrangement joins TRBV19 to TRBJ1-5; D gene unclear. V lost 2 bases and J lost 0, with 11 bases in between. The germline CDR1 and CDR2 sequences are LNHDA and SQIVND (reference sequence). The CDR3 sequence is 16 residues long. This CDR3 is CASSILPDTSNQPQHF. CDR3 nucleotide sequence: TGTGCCAGTAGTATACTTCCTGACACTAGCAATCAGCCCCAGCATTTT.

The chain uses TRBV4-1 and TRBJ2-3, with D perhaps TRBD1 (5 bases). Germline V CDR1 and CDR2: MGHRA, YSYEKL. The length of the CDR3 is 15 residues. Deletions cut 6 bases from V and 7 bases from J, with 20 bases between. The CDR3 DNA reads as TGCGCCAGCAGATTCCAAGGGGAAGCCCAGTATACGCAGTATTTT. It encodes CASRFQGEAQYTQYF.

The chain joins TRBV9 to TRBJ1-6; TRBD1 is a possible D gene (6 bases). Germline lookup yields CDR1 SGDLS and CDR2 YYNGEE. The CDR3 loop spans 16 amino acids. V lost 4 bases, J lost 5 bases, and 16 bases lay in between. The chain's CDR3 is CASSPFPDSDNSPLHF. The CDR3 coding sequence is TGTGCCAGCAGCCCTTTTCCGGACAGCGATAATTCACCCCTCCACTTT.

The V and J genes are TRBV7-9 and TRBJ1-1, with D uncertain. The CDR3 extends over 13 amino acids. From germline, CDR1 is SEHNR and CDR2 FQNEAQ (reference sequence). Trimming removed 3 bases from V and 1 base from J, with 6 bases in between. In nucleotides, the CDR3 is TGTGCCAGCAGCTTTATGGCGAACACTGAAGCTTTCTTT. Translated: CASSFMANTEAFF.

This clone is a singleton in its sample. The V gene is TRBV5-1, the J gene TRBJ2-2; 12 positions match TRBD1. CDR1 is SGHRS and CDR2 is YFSETQ in the germline V gene. Trimming at V came to 4 bases and at J to 8 bases, leaving 9 bases not matched to a gene. The CDR3 is 16 residues long. The CDR3 region is CASSPWDRGRSGELFF. The CDR3, as DNA: TGCGCCAGCAGCCCCTGGGACAGGGGGCGATCTGGGGAGCTGTTTTTT.

Here the CDR3 reads CASSVEHGGAGNTIYF. In DNA form, the CDR3 reads TGTGCCAGCAGCGTAGAGCATGGAGGGGCTGGAAACACCATATATTTT. V gene TRBV9 combines with J gene TRBJ1-3; D is possibly TRBD1 (5 bases). This CDR3 is built from 16 residues. Germline V lookup: CDR1 SGDLS, CDR2 YYNGEE. The V gene lost 0 bases and the J gene lost 2 bases, with 12 bases spanning the gap.

This rearrangement joins TRBV10-3 to TRBJ1-1, with D tentatively TRBD1 (6 bases). CDR3 length: 13 residues. The ends were cut back, 7 bases at V and 5 bases at J, with 14 bases in the middle. Germline V gene lookup returns CDR1 ENHRY and CDR2 SYGVKD. Here the CDR3 DNA reads TGTGCCATCACCGAAGGGGGTGGTACTGAAGCTTTCTTT. As protein: CAITEGGGTEAFF.

The chain uses TRBV7-9 and TRBJ2-7; perhaps TRBD1 as D (5 bases). Germline V lookup: CDR1 SEHNR, CDR2 FQNEAQ (reference sequence). V lost 5 bases, J lost 7 bases, and 18 bases lay in between. The length of the CDR3 is 14 residues. In DNA, the CDR3 is TGTGCCAGCAGCCTATCCTCCCAGGGCAGGGAGCAGTACTTC. Translation gives CASSLSSQGREQYF.

J is TRBJ1-2 and V is TRBV5-1; D unclear. Germline V lookup: CDR1 SGHRS, CDR2 YFSETQ. Between the trimmed V and J ends, which lost 4 bases and 0 bases, there was a span of 13 bases. The CDR3 consists of 15 residues. This CDR3 reads CASSPEDGANYGYTF. The CDR3 DNA reads TGCGCCAGCAGCCCGGAGGACGGAGCTAACTATGGCTACACCTTC.